A single sample is the source of the 20 T cell receptor beta chains below, sequenced in a study of T cell responses to AZD1222 COVID-19 vaccine. The protocol was immunoSEQ multiplex PCR, while the TCRdb copy is restricted to in-frame clones and leaves out a portion. The table lists 90,000 to 120,000 clones, about 89% of them singletons. The source was peripheral blood, collected 28 days after the second AZD1222 dose. The receptors were gathered from an adult who received the AZD1222 COVID-19 vaccine.

The chain uses TRBV18 and TRBJ2-5; D is unclear. Trimming took off 3 bases at V and 5 bases at J, with 10 bases between the two ends. This CDR3 is 13 amino acids long. CDR1 and CDR2 (germline): KGHSH, LQKENI. The CDR3 region is CASSPTAAETQYF. CDR3 nucleotide sequence: TGTGCCAGCTCACCGACCGCGGCTGAGACCCAGTACTTC.

This clone was counted between two and nine times. V and J are TRBV9 and TRBJ2-1; no definite D call. Trimming cost V 4 bases and J 0 bases, with 11 bases left between them. Looked up from germline, CDR1 is SGDLS and CDR2 is YYNGEE. This CDR3 contains 15 residues. CDR3 in amino acids: CASSPLGTSYNEQFF. As DNA, the CDR3 is TGTGCCAGCAGCCCCCTGGGTACCTCCTACAATGAGCAGTTCTTC.

The V gene is TRBV5-4, the J gene TRBJ2-7; TRBD2 agrees at 10 bases. Germline CDR1 and CDR2: SGHNT and YYREEE (reference sequence). This CDR3 has 16 amino acids. V gave up 6 bases and J gave up 6 bases; unmatched junction bases: 15. CDR3 residues: CASTLTLAGVSLEQYF. CDR3 DNA: TGTGCCAGCACCCTGACCCTAGCGGGAGTTAGTCTCGAGCAGTACTTC.

The genes are TRBV14 and TRBJ2-5; D is perhaps TRBD1 (7 bases). CDR3 length: 13 residues. V gave up 4 bases and J gave up 7 bases, with 13 bases separating them. Germline values: CDR1 SGHDN, CDR2 FVKESK. CDR3 amino acids: CASSPTRGATQYF. The CDR3 DNA reads as TGTGCCAGCAGCCCGACCAGGGGGGCGACCCAGTACTTC.

This clone has a single count. The CDR3 sequence is CASSSTGTGNQPQHF. In nucleotides, the CDR3 is TGTGCCAGCAGCTCCACTGGGACTGGCAATCAGCCCCAGCATTTT. This chain links TRBV7-6 with TRBJ1-5; TRBD1 is a possible D gene (5 bases). The CDR3 has 15 amino acids. Deletions cut 4 bases from V and 2 bases from J, with 12 bases between. Germline values: CDR1 SGHVS, CDR2 FNYEAQ.

The chain uses TRBV6-1 and TRBJ1-2; D is perhaps TRBD1 (5 bases). Germline-derived CDR1 and CDR2 are MNHNS and SASEGT. This CDR3 has 13 amino acids. V lost 2 bases, J lost 5 bases, and 9 bases lay in between. DNA of the CDR3: TGTGCCAGCAGTGAAAAAGGGACTTATGGCTACACCTTC. Its translation: CASSEKGTYGYTF.

The J gene is TRBJ2-7, the V gene TRBV5-6; D is perhaps TRBD2 (7 bases). This CDR3 spans 13 amino acids. Between the trimmed V and J ends, which lost 4 bases and 2 bases, there was a span of 10 bases. The germline CDR1 and CDR2 sequences are SGHDT and YYEEEE. The CDR3 sequence is CASSTGGPYEQYF. The CDR3, as DNA: TGTGCCAGCAGCACCGGGGGGCCCTACGAGCAGTACTTC.

The gene calls are TRBV10-1 and TRBJ2-1; TRBD1 matches 7 bases. This CDR3 spans 17 amino acids. Looked up from germline, CDR1 is WNHNN and CDR2 is SYGVQD (reference sequence). V lost 0 bases to trimming and J lost 3 bases; unmatched junction nucleotides: 8. In nucleotides, the CDR3 is TGCGCCAGCAGTGAGTCGTTAGGGGGCTCGGTCTACAATGAGCAGTTCTTC. Residues: CASSESLGGSVYNEQFF.

The chain joins TRBV6-6 to TRBJ1-5; the match to TRBD1 covers 11 bases. The CDR3 has 17 residues. J gave up 6 bases and V 5 bases, and 12 bases lay outside the gene matches. The germline V gene encodes CDR1 MNHNY and CDR2 SVGAGI (reference sequence). CDR3 protein: CASSPLGQGAVGQPQHF. CDR3 nucleotide sequence: TGTGCCAGCAGTCCACTCGGACAGGGGGCTGTAGGTCAGCCCCAGCATTTT.

The J gene is TRBJ1-5, the V gene TRBV9; 7 bases align to TRBD1. J lost 6 bases, V lost 0 bases, and 6 bases had no gene match. The CDR3 consists of 15 residues. CDR1 and CDR2 from the germline V gene are SGDLS and YYNGEE. CDR3 amino acids: CASSVGSGGGQPQHF. The DNA for the CDR3 is TGTGCCAGCAGCGTAGGTTCAGGGGGTGGTCAGCCCCAGCATTTT.

In DNA, the CDR3 is TGTGCCAGCAGTCCACAGGGGGCCCCTGCAACTAATGAAAAACTGTTTTTT. It is translated as CASSPQGAPATNEKLFF. V and J are TRBV28 and TRBJ1-4; 9 bases line up with TRBD1. Germline loops: CDR1 MDHEN, CDR2 SYDVKM. The CDR3 runs 17 residues. The ends lost 5 bases at V and 0 bases at J; junction bases unmatched: 7. Together with reference TRBV28 and TRBJ1-4, the CDR3 gives the full variable domain: DVKVTQSSRYLVKRTGEKVFLECVQDMDHENMFWYRQDPGLGLRLIYFSYDVKMKEKGDIPEGYSVSREKKERFSLILESASTNQTSMYLCASSPQGAPATNEKLFFGSGTQLSVL.

The chain combines TRBV7-2 with TRBJ1-4; D is perhaps TRBD1 (6 bases). The V end was cut by 5 bases, the J end by 8 bases, with 18 bases between. Germline V gene sequence: CDR1 SGHTA, CDR2 FQGNSA. This CDR3 has 15 amino acids. In nucleotides, the CDR3 is TGTGCCAGCAGCCCACAGGGAACTATAAAGGAAAAACTGTTTTTT. Its translation: CASSPQGTIKEKLFF.

The chain has TRBV19 and TRBJ1-1; D ambiguous. From germline, CDR1 is LNHDA and CDR2 SQIVND (reference sequence). The CDR3 is made up of 16 amino acids. Trimming stripped 7 bases from V and 4 bases from J, with 22 bases between. The DNA for the CDR3 is TGTGCCAGTAATCACCAGAAAAGGGCAGGAAGCACTGAAGCTTTCTTT. It is translated as CASNHQKRAGSTEAFF.

The chain's CDR3 is CATSRSGLAGTYEQYF. In nucleotides, the CDR3 is TGTGCCACCAGCAGATCGGGACTAGCGGGGACCTACGAGCAGTACTTC. The chain carries TRBV15 and TRBJ2-7; 13 bases agree with TRBD2. The germline V gene encodes CDR1 LNHNV and CDR2 YYDKDF (reference sequence). The V segment lost 2 bases and the J segment 2 bases; nucleotides outside the gene matches: 3. This CDR3 comprises 16 residues. The full variable domain, completed using reference TRBV15 and TRBJ2-7, is DAMVIQNPRYQVTQFGKPVTLSCSQTLNHNVMYWYQQKSSQAPKLLFHYYDKDFNNEADTPDNFQSRRPNTSFCFLDIRSPGLGDTAMYLCATSRSGLAGTYEQYFGPGTRLTVT.

The chain is built from TRBV2 and TRBJ2-3; possible D gene TRBD1, 5 bases. This CDR3 region has 14 residues. The germline V gene has CDR1 SNHLY and CDR2 FYNNEI. V lost 8 bases, J lost 3 bases, and 15 bases lay in between. The CDR3 region is CASLGRVYTDTQYF. The CDR3 DNA is TGTGCCAGCTTGGGCAGGGTGTATACAGATACGCAGTATTTT. The whole variable domain, filled in from reference TRBV2 and TRBJ2-3, reads EPEVTQTPSHQVTQMGQEVILRCVPISNHLYFYWYRQILGQKVEFLVSFYNNEISEKSEIFDDQFSVERPDGSNFTLKIRSTKLEDSAMYFCASLGRVYTDTQYFGPGTRLTVL.

The chain is built from TRBV27 and TRBJ1-1; D not certain. The CDR3 has 15 amino acids. The germline CDR1 and CDR2 sequences are MNHEY and SMNVEV (reference sequence). Trimming left V 2 bases short and J 4 bases short, with 14 bases between. CDR3 residues: CASSLGPLGSTEAFF. In DNA, the CDR3 is TGTGCCAGCAGTTTAGGGCCCTTAGGGAGCACTGAAGCTTTCTTT.

Written as DNA, the CDR3 is TGTGCCAGCAGTGCTGGGACAATTCTCGGGGAGCTGTTTTTT. Amino acid sequence: CASSAGTILGELFF. V and J are TRBV2 and TRBJ2-2; a possible D gene is TRBD1 (6 bases). CDR3 size: 14 residues. CDR1 SNHLY and CDR2 FYNNEI come from the germline V gene. The V end lost 4 bases, the J end lost 7 bases, and 13 bases lay between the germline ends.

The CDR3 DNA reads TGTGCCACCAGGAGGAGCAATCAGCCCCAGCATTTT. Amino acid sequence: CATRRSNQPQHF. The chain recombines TRBV24-1 with TRBJ1-5; D gene uncertain. CDR1 and CDR2 from the germline V gene are KGHDR and SFDVKD. CDR3 length: 12 amino acids. The germline V and J ends were trimmed by 7 bases and 1 base, with 4 bases remaining between them.

The rearrangement links TRBV28 to TRBJ2-7, with 7 bases identical to TRBD2. The CDR3 runs to 14 residues. Trimming removed 10 bases from V and 2 bases from J; junction bases left unmatched: 11. Germline loops: CDR1 MDHEN, CDR2 SYDVKM. The CDR3 reads CATRELAGAYEQYF. CDR3 DNA: TGTGCCACTCGAGAGTTGGCGGGAGCCTACGAGCAGTACTTC.

The V call is TRBV5-6, the J call TRBJ1-2; 12 bases fit TRBD1. Germline lookup yields CDR1 SGHDT and CDR2 YYEEEE. Trimming cost V 4 bases and J 8 bases; bases outside gene matches: 6. The CDR3 is 14 residues long. The DNA of the CDR3 is TGTGCCAGCAGCACGGGACAGGGGGCGCGGGGCTACACCTTC. Translated: CASSTGQGARGYTF.